This T cell receptor beta chain derives from a study of human T cells and chemical hapten exposure. The time point was: patch test 2, 6 weeks after DPC sensitization. Regarding treatment: therapeutic diphenylcyclopropenone sensitization with weekly scalp DPC. Blood draws came first, before each patch test. Study-wide results and limits: No alteration of TCRs above 1 in 1000 frequency was seen with DPC sensitization. Donors had alopecia, so their immune response may differ from healthy people's.

TCRdb used MiXCR to reprocess the RACE reads, holding one entry per CDR3 protein. The sample records a few hundred thousand distinct CDR3 sequences, about 6% being singletons. The CDR3 totals 15 residues. Unmatched junction bases numbered 12, after V lost 7 bases and J lost 5 bases. The V gene's germline CDR1 is LGHNT and CDR2 FRNRAP. On this clonotype: The antigen remains undetermined.

The clonotype originates from a young woman with alopecia areata. Some clones in this sample may be carry-over from other donors' samples. The J gene is TRBJ2-5, the V gene TRBV12-5; 8 positions agree with TRBD1. Material: whole blood, obtained in connection with sensitization to the hapten diphenylcyclopropenone (DPC). CDR3 amino acids: CASAITQGGAETQYF. CDR3 coding DNA: TGTGCTAGTGCAATCACACAGGGGGGCGCGGAGACCCAGTACTTC.